Listed below are T cell receptor beta chains from one sample, sequenced in a study of control samples from healthy donors and cancer patients. The table came from immunoSEQ multiplex PCR; TCRdb's copy has only in-frame clones and leaves some out. Of around 140,000 clones listed, 91% are singletons. Sequenced material: blood. The origin of the receptors is a man younger than 35 in good health. Each CDR3 is given with its conserved first and last residue. Each record gives: clone size, V gene, J gene, D gene, CDR3 DNA, CDR3 protein. The D gene is left open where the match is weak. Some rows have no size entry. The others give once, few or many, or a class for an expanded clone.

clone_size: .; v_call: TRBV4-1; j_call: TRBJ1-4; d_call: TRBD1; cdr3_nt: TGCGCCAGCAGCCGAGGGGGACAGGGCCGATTGGATGAAAAACTGTTTTTT; cdr3_aa: CASSRGGQGRLDEKLFF
clone_size: once; v_call: TRBV3-1/TRBV3-2; j_call: TRBJ1-4; d_call: TRBD1; cdr3_nt: TGTGCCAGCAGCCAAGGACAGGGACTGAATGAAAAACTGTTTTTT; cdr3_aa: CASSQGQGLNEKLFF
clone_size: few; v_call: TRBV9; j_call: TRBJ2-3; d_call: .; cdr3_nt: TGTGCCAGCAGCGTAGCAGGAGGGGAGGGCACAGATACGCAGTATTTT; cdr3_aa: CASSVAGGEGTDTQYF
clone_size: .; v_call: TRBV5-5; j_call: TRBJ1-4; d_call: .; cdr3_nt: TGTGCCAGCAGCTTGGGTCGGAATAATGAAAAACTGTTTTTT; cdr3_aa: CASSLGRNNEKLFF
clone_size: .; v_call: TRBV2; j_call: TRBJ2-1; d_call: TRBD2; cdr3_nt: TGTGCCAGCAGGGGACTAGCGGGGGGCCGATCCTACAATGAGCAGTTCTTC; cdr3_aa: CASRGLAGGRSYNEQFF
clone_size: .; v_call: TRBV7-6; j_call: TRBJ2-5; d_call: .; cdr3_nt: TGTGCCAGCAGCTTAGCGACTACACGGGGGGCGGCCTGGGAGACCCAGTACTTC; cdr3_aa: CASSLATTRGAAWETQYF
clone_size: .; v_call: TRBV30; j_call: TRBJ1-4; d_call: .; cdr3_nt: TGTGCCTGGAGTCACACAACTAATGAAAAACTGTTTTTT; cdr3_aa: CAWSHTTNEKLFF
clone_size: .; v_call: TRBV19; j_call: TRBJ2-5; d_call: TRBD2; cdr3_nt: TGTGCCAGCTCCGAGGTAGCGGGGATACGGGAGACCCAGTACTTC; cdr3_aa: CASSEVAGIRETQYF
clone_size: .; v_call: TRBV6-5; j_call: TRBJ1-4; d_call: .; cdr3_nt: TGTGCCAGCAGGTATGGGGCCGAAAAACTGTTTTTT; cdr3_aa: CASRYGAEKLFF
clone_size: .; v_call: TRBV9; j_call: TRBJ2-5; d_call: .; cdr3_nt: TGTGCCAGCAGCGTAGCTCCTACAGAGACCCAGTACTTC; cdr3_aa: CASSVAPTETQYF
clone_size: .; v_call: TRBV11-2; j_call: TRBJ2-7; d_call: .; cdr3_nt: TGTGCCAGCAGCTTAGGAAGGGGTGGGGAACCCTACGAGCAGTACTTC; cdr3_aa: CASSLGRGGEPYEQYF
clone_size: .; v_call: TRBV7-2; j_call: TRBJ2-7; d_call: TRBD2; cdr3_nt: TGTGCCAGCAGCGCCGCCGGGGGACTAGCGAGCTACGAGCAGTACTTC; cdr3_aa: CASSAAGGLASYEQYF
clone_size: .; v_call: TRBV4-2; j_call: TRBJ2-3; d_call: TRBD2; cdr3_nt: TGTGCCAGCAGCCAAGAGGGGCTAGCGGGGAGAGCAGATACGCAGTATTTT; cdr3_aa: CASSQEGLAGRADTQYF
clone_size: .; v_call: TRBV28; j_call: TRBJ1-5; d_call: TRBD1; cdr3_nt: TGTGCCAGCAGTTTATACAGGGGAACGGGCAATCAGCCCCAGCATTTT; cdr3_aa: CASSLYRGTGNQPQHF
clone_size: .; v_call: TRBV4-1; j_call: TRBJ1-1; d_call: .; cdr3_nt: TGCGCCAGCAGCCAAGATCTGGCGGCTCGAGGGGCGTACACTGAAGCTTTCTTT; cdr3_aa: CASSQDLAARGAYTEAFF
clone_size: .; v_call: TRBV3-1/TRBV3-2; j_call: TRBJ2-3; d_call: .; cdr3_nt: TGTGCCAGCAGCCAAGCACCAGGCGATCTTAAAACGCAGTATTTT; cdr3_aa: CASSQAPGDLKTQYF
clone_size: .; v_call: TRBV29-1; j_call: TRBJ1-5; d_call: .; cdr3_nt: TGCAGCGTTGGGGGGCAGGATCAGCCCCAGCATTTT; cdr3_aa: CSVGGQDQPQHF
clone_size: .; v_call: TRBV6-5; j_call: TRBJ1-4; d_call: .; cdr3_nt: TGTGCCAGCAGAATTGGGGTTGGAGATGAAAAACTGTTTTTT; cdr3_aa: CASRIGVGDEKLFF
clone_size: .; v_call: TRBV27; j_call: TRBJ2-2; d_call: .; cdr3_nt: TGTGCCAGCAGTTTAATCACCGGGGAGCTGTTTTTT; cdr3_aa: CASSLITGELFF
clone_size: .; v_call: TRBV4-1; j_call: TRBJ1-4; d_call: .; cdr3_nt: TGCGCCAGCAGCCAAGGGTACTTTCCGGAGGGCGTTGGTGAAAAACTGTTTTTT; cdr3_aa: CASSQGYFPEGVGEKLFF
clone_size: once; v_call: TRBV2; j_call: TRBJ2-2; d_call: TRBD2; cdr3_nt: TGTGCCAGCAGACCCCCATTGGGTAGCGGGGGGGCTGAGGGTTCCGGGGAGCTGTTTTTT; cdr3_aa: CASRPPLGSGGAEGSGELFF
clone_size: .; v_call: TRBV6-6; j_call: TRBJ1-5; d_call: .; cdr3_nt: TGTGCCAGCAGTCCCTCTCTTGGTGGCAATCAGCCCCAGCATTTT; cdr3_aa: CASSPSLGGNQPQHF
clone_size: .; v_call: TRBV4-3; j_call: TRBJ1-2; d_call: .; cdr3_nt: TGCGCCAGCAGCCAAGATTTCTCGGCTCGCTCGTATGGCTACACCTTC; cdr3_aa: CASSQDFSARSYGYTF
clone_size: .; v_call: TRBV18; j_call: TRBJ1-5; d_call: .; cdr3_nt: TGTGCCAGCTCACGACCCGGGGGCAATCAGCCCCAGCATTTT; cdr3_aa: CASSRPGGNQPQHF
clone_size: .; v_call: TRBV4-3; j_call: TRBJ2-7; d_call: .; cdr3_nt: TGCGCCAGCAGCCCAGACAGGACCACCTACGAGCAGTACTTC; cdr3_aa: CASSPDRTTYEQYF
clone_size: .; v_call: TRBV7-8; j_call: TRBJ1-5; d_call: .; cdr3_nt: TGTGCCAGCAGCTTAGTGGGGCTGGGAACAGGAGCCAATCAGCCCCAGCATTTT; cdr3_aa: CASSLVGLGTGANQPQHF
clone_size: .; v_call: TRBV11-2; j_call: TRBJ2-1; d_call: .; cdr3_nt: TGTGCCAGCAGCTTAGACGGATGGGGGGGGCACGATGAGCAGTTCTTC; cdr3_aa: CASSLDGWGGHDEQFF
clone_size: .; v_call: TRBV9; j_call: TRBJ2-1; d_call: .; cdr3_nt: TGTGCCAGCAGCCCCGGAGGACGGGAGCAGTTCTTC; cdr3_aa: CASSPGGREQFF
clone_size: once; v_call: TRBV3-1/TRBV3-2; j_call: TRBJ1-4; d_call: .; cdr3_nt: TGTGCCAGCAGCCGTCACAAGGAAAAACTGTTTTTT; cdr3_aa: CASSRHKEKLFF
clone_size: .; v_call: TRBV2; j_call: TRBJ2-3; d_call: .; cdr3_nt: TGTGCCAGCAGTGAGTGGCTAGTGAGCACAGATACGCAGTATTTT; cdr3_aa: CASSEWLVSTDTQYF
clone_size: .; v_call: TRBV9; j_call: TRBJ2-1; d_call: TRBD1; cdr3_nt: TGTGCCAGCAGCGGCCGCCGGGACAGCTACAATGAGCAGTTCTTC; cdr3_aa: CASSGRRDSYNEQFF
clone_size: .; v_call: TRBV7-3; j_call: TRBJ2-1; d_call: TRBD2; cdr3_nt: TGTGCCAGCAGCCCATCCCCCTTAGCGGGGGGCTCCTACAATGAGCAGTTCTTC; cdr3_aa: CASSPSPLAGGSYNEQFF
clone_size: .; v_call: TRBV29-1; j_call: TRBJ2-1; d_call: .; cdr3_nt: TGCAGCGTTGAAGATCCGAGGGGGGCATCCTACAATGAGCAGTTCTTC; cdr3_aa: CSVEDPRGASYNEQFF
clone_size: .; v_call: TRBV5-4; j_call: TRBJ2-2; d_call: .; cdr3_nt: TGTGCCAGCAGCTTGGTAGAAGCCGGGGAGCTGTTTTTT; cdr3_aa: CASSLVEAGELFF
clone_size: few; v_call: TRBV19; j_call: TRBJ1-1; d_call: .; cdr3_nt: TGTGCCAGTAGTCCCCTCAGGGTTATGAACACTGAAGCTTTCTTT; cdr3_aa: CASSPLRVMNTEAFF
clone_size: .; v_call: TRBV6-5; j_call: TRBJ1-2; d_call: .; cdr3_nt: TGTGCCAGCAGTATAGTCTCGGACTATGGCTACACCTTC; cdr3_aa: CASSIVSDYGYTF
clone_size: .; v_call: TRBV10-3; j_call: TRBJ2-7; d_call: TRBD1; cdr3_nt: TGTGCCATCAGTGAAGACAGGGCGATCGTCGAGCAGTACTTC; cdr3_aa: CAISEDRAIVEQYF
clone_size: .; v_call: TRBV10-3; j_call: TRBJ2-7; d_call: .; cdr3_nt: TGTGCCATCAGTGAATTGGACGACGAGCAGTACTTC; cdr3_aa: CAISELDDEQYF
clone_size: .; v_call: TRBV29-1; j_call: TRBJ1-4; d_call: .; cdr3_nt: TGCAGCGGCCGGGGGGATAATGAAAAACTGTTTTTT; cdr3_aa: CSGRGDNEKLFF
clone_size: .; v_call: TRBV3-1/TRBV3-2; j_call: TRBJ2-7; d_call: .; cdr3_nt: TGTGCCAGCAGCCAAGCAGGGGTATCTTCCTACGAGCAGTACTTC; cdr3_aa: CASSQAGVSSYEQYF
clone_size: once; v_call: TRBV3-1/TRBV3-2; j_call: TRBJ1-2; d_call: TRBD1; cdr3_nt: TGTGCCAGCAGCCAGACAGGGGAAAGGAGCTATGGCTACACCTTC; cdr3_aa: CASSQTGERSYGYTF
clone_size: .; v_call: TRBV7-8; j_call: TRBJ2-5; d_call: TRBD2; cdr3_nt: TGTGCCTTGGAGAGGGCTAGCGGGGAAGAGACCCAGTACTTC; cdr3_aa: CALERASGEETQYF
clone_size: .; v_call: TRBV5-1; j_call: TRBJ2-7; d_call: .; cdr3_nt: TGCGCCAGCAGCTTTGGGGCAGCCTACGAGCAGTACTTC; cdr3_aa: CASSFGAAYEQYF
clone_size: .; v_call: TRBV24-1; j_call: TRBJ1-3; d_call: .; cdr3_nt: TGTGCCACCAGTGGCCTGGCGGTAGGAAACACCATATATTTT; cdr3_aa: CATSGLAVGNTIYF
clone_size: .; v_call: TRBV28; j_call: TRBJ1-5; d_call: TRBD1; cdr3_nt: TGTGCCAGCAGTACCGGGGACAGGATTCAGCATTTT; cdr3_aa: CASSTGDRIQHF
clone_size: .; v_call: TRBV7-2; j_call: TRBJ2-3; d_call: .; cdr3_nt: TGTGCCAGCAGCTTAACCAGGGTGGCAGATACGCAGTATTTT; cdr3_aa: CASSLTRVADTQYF
clone_size: .; v_call: TRBV5-3; j_call: TRBJ2-5; d_call: TRBD2; cdr3_nt: TGTGCCAGAAGCTTGGGGCTAGCGGGGAGTCAAGAGACCCAGTACTTC; cdr3_aa: CARSLGLAGSQETQYF
clone_size: .; v_call: TRBV6-5; j_call: TRBJ2-7; d_call: .; cdr3_nt: TGTGCCAGCAGCAACCCCACCGGGGCAAAGCAGTACTTC; cdr3_aa: CASSNPTGAKQYF
clone_size: .; v_call: TRBV18; j_call: TRBJ2-3; d_call: TRBD1; cdr3_nt: TGTGCCAGCTCACTCCAAATCATCGGGGACAGGGGTCATGCAGATACGCAGTATTTT; cdr3_aa: CASSLQIIGDRGHADTQYF